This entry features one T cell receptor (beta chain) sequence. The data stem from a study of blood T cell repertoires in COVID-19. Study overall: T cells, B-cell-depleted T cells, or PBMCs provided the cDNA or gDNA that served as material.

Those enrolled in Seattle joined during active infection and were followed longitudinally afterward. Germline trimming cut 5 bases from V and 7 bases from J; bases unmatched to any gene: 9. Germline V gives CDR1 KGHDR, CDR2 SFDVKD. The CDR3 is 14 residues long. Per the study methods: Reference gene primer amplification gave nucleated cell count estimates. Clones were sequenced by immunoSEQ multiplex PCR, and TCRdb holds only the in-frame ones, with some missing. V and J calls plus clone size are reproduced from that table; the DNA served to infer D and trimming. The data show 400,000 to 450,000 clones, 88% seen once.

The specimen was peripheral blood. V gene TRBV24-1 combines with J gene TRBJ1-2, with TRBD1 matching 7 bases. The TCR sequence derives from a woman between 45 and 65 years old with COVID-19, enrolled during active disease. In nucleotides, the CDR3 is TGTGCCACCAGTGCCCCTTGGGCAGGGGGTGGCTACACCTTC. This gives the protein CATSAPWAGGGYTF.